The 20 T cell receptor beta chains below all came from one sample that was sequenced in a study of T cell responses to AZD1222 COVID-19 vaccine. Measured with immunoSEQ multiplex PCR; TCRdb has only the in-frame clones, and not every one. The sample shows about 260,000 clones, 80% to 95% of them seen only once. The material was peripheral blood, obtained on day 0 of AZD1222 vaccination. The receptors here all came from an adult in good health.

The chain couples TRBV7-2 to TRBJ2-3; 7 nucleotides agree with TRBD2. The CDR3 has 16 residues. Per the germline V gene, CDR1 is SGHTA and CDR2 is FQGNSA. V lost 1 base, J lost 1 base, and 5 bases stayed unmatched. The chain's CDR3 is CASSLVGLVGTDTQYF. The CDR3, as DNA: TGTGCCAGCAGCTTAGTTGGACTAGTAGGCACAGATACGCAGTATTTT.

This chain connects TRBV10-3 to TRBJ2-1; 10 bases match TRBD1. CDR1 and CDR2 (germline): ENHRY, SYGVKD. The CDR3 is 13 residues long. V lost 4 bases to trimming and J lost 7 bases; unmatched junction nucleotides: 1. CDR3 loop: CAISVGQGNEQFF. The CDR3 DNA reads TGTGCCATCAGTGTGGGACAGGGGAATGAGCAGTTCTTC.

This chain uses TRBV5-4 with TRBJ1-2; 10 nucleotides agree with TRBD1. After removal of 0 bases from V and 6 bases from J, the junction contained 2 bases not matched to a gene. The CDR3 totals 14 residues. Per the germline V gene, CDR1 is SGHNT and CDR2 is YYREEE (reference sequence). In nucleotides, the CDR3 is TGTGCCAGCAGCTTGGCCGGGACAGGGGATGGCTACACCTTC. This codes for CASSLAGTGDGYTF.

This sequence joins TRBV6-5 and TRBJ2-2; TRBD1 matches 7 bases. The CDR3 spans 13 residues. In germline, CDR1 is MNHEY, CDR2 SVGAGI. The trim removed 6 bases at V and 3 bases at J, leaving 1 base unmatched. The chain's CDR3 is CASRQGYTGELFF. For the CDR3, the DNA is TGTGCCAGCAGACAGGGGTACACCGGGGAGCTGTTTTTT.

The chain employs TRBV7-8 and TRBJ2-7; 15 bases are shared with TRBD2. Germline V gene sequence: CDR1 SGHVS, CDR2 FQNEAQ. The CDR3 totals 16 residues. After removal of 10 bases from V and 1 base from J, the junction contained 8 bases not matched to a gene. The CDR3 nucleotides read TGTGCCACCGGGACTAGCGGGAGGCCCAGGTCCTACGAGCAGTACTTC. This gives the protein CATGTSGRPRSYEQYF.

V is TRBV28 and J is TRBJ1-5; D gene uncertain. From germline, CDR1 is MDHEN and CDR2 SYDVKM. The CDR3 has 15 residues. V was cut by 5 bases and J by 1 base, with 12 bases left in between. CDR3 sequence: CASSPLLGSNQPQHF. CDR3 in DNA: TGTGCCAGCAGTCCACTTCTAGGGAGCAATCAGCCCCAGCATTTT.

The sample holds one count of this clone. The rearrangement joins TRBV15 to TRBJ2-7; D is perhaps TRBD2 (6 bases). The V gene's germline CDR1 is LNHNV and CDR2 YYDKDF (reference sequence). CDR3 size: 17 residues. Trimming removed 0 bases at V and 1 base at J, with 16 bases between. The DNA for the CDR3 is TGTGCCACCAGCAGAGATAAAGGGGCAGGAGGGTCCTACGAGCAGTACTTC. This codes for CATSRDKGAGGSYEQYF.

The chain uses TRBV9 and TRBJ1-5; the D gene is possibly TRBD1 (5 bases). Germline CDR1 is SGDLS and CDR2 is YYNGEE. The V end lost 0 bases, the J end lost 7 bases, and 11 bases lay between the germline ends. The CDR3 sequence is 14 residues long. The CDR3 spells CASSVGGEVQPQHF. In DNA form, the CDR3 reads TGTGCCAGCAGCGTAGGAGGGGAGGTGCAGCCCCAGCATTTT. Looking up the rest from reference TRBV9 and TRBJ1-5 gives the full variable domain: DSGVTQTPKHLITATGQRVTLRCSPRSGDLSVYWYQQSLDQGLQFLIQYYNGEERAKGNILERFSAQQFPDLHSELNLSSLELGDSALYFCASSVGGEVQPQHFGDGTRLSIL.

This clone showed up just once. The chain recombines TRBV3-1 (or the pseudogene TRBV3-2) with TRBJ1-1; 8 bases agree with TRBD1. Germline loops: CDR1 LGHDT, CDR2 YNNKEL (reference sequence). The CDR3 extends over 14 amino acids. The ends lost 4 bases at V and 6 bases at J; junction bases unmatched: 7. CDR3 protein: CASSLNQGAAEAFF. In DNA, the CDR3 is TGTGCCAGCAGCCTCAACCAGGGGGCAGCTGAAGCTTTCTTT.

V usage is TRBV14 and J usage is TRBJ2-3, with TRBD1 matching 7 bases. Germline CDR1 SGHDN, CDR2 FVKESK. There are 13 residues in the CDR3. The trim removed 2 bases at V and 13 bases at J, leaving 9 bases unmatched. CDR3 sequence (DNA): TGTGCCAGCAGCCAACTCCGGGACAGCAGAAAGTATTTT. As protein: CASSQLRDSRKYF.

The genes are TRBV5-1 and TRBJ2-7; 8 bases are shared with TRBD1. The V gene's germline CDR1 is SGHRS and CDR2 YFSETQ. There are 15 residues in the CDR3. Trimming removed 4 bases from V and 1 base from J; junction bases left unmatched: 7. The CDR3 here is CASSTSTGDSYEQYF. The CDR3 DNA reads as TGCGCCAGCAGCACATCGACAGGGGATTCCTACGAGCAGTACTTC.

In DNA, the CDR3 is TGTGCCAGCAGGTCTCGGGACAGCTCTGGGGAGACCCAGTACTTC. It yields the protein CASRSRDSSGETQYF. The genes are TRBV5-4 and TRBJ2-5; TRBD1 aligns across 7 bases. Germline V gene sequence: CDR1 SGHNT, CDR2 YYREEE (reference sequence). V dropped 5 bases and J dropped 5; count of bases not matched to a gene: 12. This CDR3 spans 15 amino acids.

The gene calls are TRBV4-1 and TRBJ2-3; 8 bases map to TRBD2. With V trimmed by 3 bases and J by 8 bases, 10 bases remained unmatched. Germline V gives CDR1 MGHRA, CDR2 YSYEKL. This CDR3 has 15 amino acids. CDR3 protein: CASSHPLAVGGTQYF. CDR3 coding DNA: TGCGCCAGCAGCCACCCACTAGCGGTGGGAGGTACGCAGTATTTT.

The table lists this clone with a few counts. The chain joins TRBV5-6 to TRBJ2-2; D uncertain. The CDR3 sequence is 12 residues long. Germline values: CDR1 SGHDT, CDR2 YYEEEE. Trimming pared 3 bases from V and 3 bases from J, leaving 3 bases between. The CDR3 DNA reads as TGTGCCAGCAGCTGGGACACCGGGGAGCTGTTTTTT. It translates to CASSWDTGELFF. The full variable domain, in which reference TRBV5-6 and TRBJ2-2 provide the parts outside the CDR3, is DAGVTQSPTHLIKTRGQQVTLRCSPKSGHDTVSWYQQALGQGPQFIFQYYEEEERQRGNFPDRFSGHQFPNYSSELNVNALLLGDSALYLCASSWDTGELFFGEGSRLTVL.

This chain joins TRBV19 and TRBJ1-2; TRBD1 is a possible D gene (6 bases). Deletions cut 6 bases from V and 3 bases from J, with 11 bases between. This CDR3 comprises 13 residues. CDR1 LNHDA and CDR2 SQIVND come from the germline V gene (reference sequence). The DNA for the CDR3 is TGTGCCAGTAGCAGGGGCAGGGACTATGGCTACACCTTC. This encodes CASSRGRDYGYTF.

The gene calls are TRBV6-5 and TRBJ2-3, with a tentative D call TRBD2 (6 bases). Looked up from germline, CDR1 is MNHEY and CDR2 is SVGAGI. The CDR3 has 13 residues. The V end lost 9 bases, the J end lost 5 bases, and 15 bases lay between the germline ends. Here the CDR3 reads CASRGWEGDTQYF. The CDR3 DNA sequence: TGTGCCAGTCGGGGGTGGGAAGGAGATACGCAGTATTTT.

This sequence joins TRBV9 and TRBJ2-7, with TRBD1 as a possible D gene (6 bases). V shed 4 bases and J shed 2 bases, with 13 bases lying between them. The germline gives CDR1 SGDLS, CDR2 YYNGEE. The CDR3 covers 14 residues. The CDR3 DNA reads TGTGCCAGCAGCCCCAGGACAGCTCCCTACGAGCAGTACTTC. This gives the protein CASSPRTAPYEQYF.

The J gene is TRBJ1-6, the V gene TRBV9; D gene ambiguous. The germline V gene encodes CDR1 SGDLS and CDR2 YYNGEE. The CDR3 is made up of 12 amino acids. Deletions cut 4 bases from V and 8 bases from J, with 7 bases between. The CDR3 DNA sequence: TGTGCCAGCAGCACCCTAGATTCACCCCTCCACTTT. Protein: CASSTLDSPLHF.

This chain joins TRBV7-2 and TRBJ2-2; the match to TRBD1 covers 7 bases. This CDR3 spans 13 amino acids. Trimming cost V 5 bases and J 5 bases; bases outside gene matches: 2. The V gene's germline CDR1 is SGHTA and CDR2 FQGNSA. The CDR3 sequence is CASSRQGTGELFF. The CDR3, as DNA: TGTGCCAGCAGCCGACAGGGTACCGGGGAGCTGTTTTTT.

This CDR3 is CATSENGQGAEEQYF. The CDR3 DNA is TGTGCCACCAGTGAAAATGGACAGGGGGCGGAAGAGCAGTACTTC. J is TRBJ2-7 and V is TRBV24-1; TRBD1 aligns across 11 bases. V shed 4 bases and J 7 bases; nucleotides not matched to a gene: 8. Germline V CDR1 and CDR2: KGHDR, SFDVKD. This CDR3 has 15 residues.